One sample yielded the 9 T cell receptor beta chains listed below, sequenced in a study of blood T cell repertoires in COVID-19. Data came from immunoSEQ multiplex PCR; TCRdb stores just in-frame clones and leaves some out. The repertoire includes some 120,000 clones, about 80% of them detected once, and roughly 25% sits in the top ten. The specimen was peripheral blood. Receptors were obtained from a human donor in a cohort sampled during active COVID-19.

The chain combines TRBV7-5 with TRBJ2-5; the table's D gene call, TRBD1, was not cross checked with the DNA. TRBV7-5 is reported as a pseudogene. This CDR3 comprises 16 residues. CDR3 nucleotide sequence: TGTGCCAGAAGCTTACCGCCGGACAGGGCTCAAGAGACCCAGTACTTC. It encodes CARSLPPDRAQETQYF.

V gene TRBV2 combines with J gene TRBJ2-2, with 14 bases fitting TRBD2. Trimming at V came to 6 bases and at J to 3 bases, leaving 12 bases not matched to a gene. The CDR3 spans 19 residues. Germline loops: CDR1 SNHLY, CDR2 FYNNEI. CDR3 nucleotides: TGTGCCAGCAGGAGGCCGGGACTAGCGGGAGTTCGCGACACCGGGGAGCTGTTTTTT. Translated: CASRRPGLAGVRDTGELFF.

J is TRBJ2-1 and V is TRBV12-5, with 8 bases identical to TRBD2. V shed 3 bases, J shed 6 bases, and the junction held 13 bases outside the gene matches. Per the germline V gene, CDR1 is LGHNT and CDR2 is FRNRAP. The CDR3 length is 17 residues. CDR3 protein: CASGLGLVGRGFNEQFF. In DNA form, the CDR3 reads TGTGCTAGTGGTTTAGGATTGGTCGGGAGGGGCTTCAATGAGCAGTTCTTC.

The J gene is TRBJ2-1, the V gene TRBV27, with TRBD2 matching over 10 bases. V was pared by 5 bases and J by 7 bases, with 14 bases of the junction left unmatched. The CDR3 spans 17 residues. From germline, CDR1 is MNHEY and CDR2 SMNVEV (reference sequence). CDR3 sequence: CASSPETSGRAVNEQFF. The DNA of the CDR3 is TGTGCCAGCAGTCCTGAAACGAGCGGGAGGGCCGTGAATGAGCAGTTCTTC.

The genes are TRBV6-4 and TRBJ2-1, with TRBD2 matching 8 bases. Germline values: CDR1 MRHNA, CDR2 SNTAGT. The CDR3 is 14 amino acids. The junction had 7 bases not matched to a gene; V was cut back by 5 bases and J by 7 bases. CDR3 loop: CASSIISGSNEQFF. The CDR3 nucleotides are TGTGCCAGCAGTATAATCAGCGGGAGTAATGAGCAGTTCTTC.

A word on this clone: The junction shows a germline mismatch at one end, possibly a read error. The genes are TRBV7-7 and TRBJ2-3; D unresolved. Germline lookup yields CDR1 SSHAT and CDR2 FNYEAQ (reference sequence). The CDR3 is 15 amino acids. CDR3 nucleotide sequence: TGTGCTAGCAGCCAAGACTTTCAAGCGAGGGATACGCAGTATTTT. Its protein product is CASSQDFQARDTQYF.

The genes are TRBV30 and TRBJ1-2; maybe TRBD1 (5 bases). CDR1 is GTSNPN and CDR2 is SVGIG in the germline V gene (reference sequence). The V and J ends lost 1 base and 8 bases respectively, with 14 bases between them. The CDR3 has 13 amino acids. In nucleotides, the CDR3 is TGTGCCTGGAGTGCCGGCCCAGGGTGGGGCTACACCTTC. Protein product: CAWSAGPGWGYTF.

This rearrangement joins TRBV11-2 to TRBJ2-3; 7 positions match TRBD2. The CDR3 is 16 amino acids. Germline trimming cut 5 bases from V and 2 bases from J; bases unmatched to any gene: 10. CDR1 is SGHAT, CDR2 FQNNGV, per germline. The CDR3 coding sequence is TGTGCCAGCAGCACCGGGACTAACATGGACACAGATACGCAGTATTTT. It yields the protein CASSTGTNMDTDTQYF.

CDR3 in DNA: TGTGCCAGCAGCCAATCGACTAGCCATAACACCGGGGAGCTGTTTTTT. Its translation is CASSQSTSHNTGELFF. The chain combines TRBV11-3 with TRBJ2-2; 7 bases are shared with TRBD2. Germline V gene data show CDR1 as SGHNT and CDR2 as YENEEA. The CDR3 contains 16 residues. Trimming cost V 5 bases and J 2 bases; bases outside gene matches: 8. The variable domain in full, with the rest retrieved from reference TRBV11-3 and TRBJ2-2, is EAGVVQSPRYKIIEKKQPVAFWCNPISGHNTLYWYLQNLGQGPELLIRYENEEAVDDSQLPKDRFSAERLKGVDSTLKIQPAELGDSAVYLCASSQSTSHNTGELFFGEGSRLTVL.